The T cell receptor beta chain under discussion was sequenced for a study of beta chain features in type 1 diabetes. The CDR3 consists of 12 residues. Germline V lookup: CDR1 LNHDA, CDR2 SQIVND (reference sequence). Deletions cut 5 bases from V and 9 bases from J, with 11 bases between. Reverse transcription of all isolated RNA meant that expressed TCRB transcripts were sequenced. This table comes from immunoSEQ multiplex PCR, and its TCRdb copy is limited to in-frame clones, with some not included. The table includes 500,000 to 700,000 clones, 15% detected once. This clone was seen repeatedly, ten times or more.

The source material was naive CD4+ T cells from blood. V gene TRBV19 combines with J gene TRBJ2-1; D unresolved. This TCR derives from a man between 18 and 35 years old in good health. The chain's CDR3 is CASSPRKSEQFF. Written as DNA, the CDR3 is TGTGCCAGTAGTCCTAGGAAGAGTGAGCAGTTCTTC.